Shown below are 15 T cell receptor beta chains from a single sample sequenced in a study of radiation and T cells in renal cell carcinoma. Profiling relied on immunoSEQ multiplex PCR, and the TCRdb table lists in-frame clones only, not all of them. In the table there are some 150,000 clones, about 86% of which are singletons. Indicated time point: blood 4 weeks post-SBRT, at nephrectomy. This sample's treatment: 15 Gy SBRT to primary tumor, nephrectomy 4 weeks later. The sequenced sample was blood, obtained from a patient whose treatment included radiotherapy and nephrectomy. Source of these receptors: a woman in her forties or fifties with renal cell carcinoma.

V usage is TRBV15 and J usage is TRBJ1-1; possibly TRBD1 for D (5 bases). The ends were cut back, 0 bases at V and 0 bases at J, with 14 bases in the middle. This CDR3 is built from 17 residues. The germline V gene encodes CDR1 LNHNV and CDR2 YYDKDF (reference sequence). The CDR3 region has the DNA TGTGCCACCAGCAGAGATGGGCAGGGCAGGATGAACACTGAAGCTTTCTTT. This codes for CATSRDGQGRMNTEAFF.

The V and J genes are TRBV7-9 and TRBJ1-4, with no clear D. This CDR3 contains 15 residues. Germline values: CDR1 SEHNR, CDR2 FQNEAQ (reference sequence). Trimming pared 5 bases from V and 3 bases from J, leaving 13 bases between. The DNA for the CDR3 is TGTGCCAGCAGCCGACTGGTAGGCCCTAATGAAAAACTGTTTTTT. Translated, it gives CASSRLVGPNEKLFF.

CDR3 DNA: TGTGCCAGCAGCTTAGTAGGCGATACGCAGTATTTT. Translated, it gives CASSLVGDTQYF. V usage is TRBV7-9 and J usage is TRBJ2-3; no definite D call. Germline V lookup: CDR1 SEHNR, CDR2 FQNEAQ (reference sequence). Trimming stripped 1 base from V and 6 bases from J, with 5 bases between. This CDR3 region has 12 residues.

CDR3 nucleotides: TGTGCCAGCAGTCTCGGACAGGGGAGGACCCAGTACTTC. Its translation is CASSLGQGRTQYF. The rearrangement links TRBV28 to TRBJ2-5, with 9 bases identical to TRBD1. Trimming took 5 bases from V and 7 from J; bases not matched to a gene: 5. This CDR3 spans 13 amino acids. From germline, CDR1 is MDHEN and CDR2 SYDVKM.

The V gene is TRBV10-3, the J gene TRBJ2-7, with D maybe TRBD2 (5 bases). There are 13 residues in the CDR3. The germline V gene encodes CDR1 ENHRY and CDR2 SYGVKD. Trimming stripped 6 bases from V and 6 bases from J, with 15 bases between. The CDR3 coding sequence is TGTGCCATCAGCTCGCCCCATAGCGTCGAGCAGTACTTC. Translation gives CAISSPHSVEQYF.

V and J are TRBV30 and TRBJ1-6; D uncertain. Germline loops: CDR1 GTSNPN, CDR2 SVGIG (reference sequence). This CDR3 has 13 residues. V lost 1 base, J lost 14 bases, and 15 bases lay in between. Here the CDR3 reads CAWSAEWTATLHF. The CDR3 DNA reads TGTGCCTGGAGTGCCGAATGGACGGCCACCCTCCACTTT.

This CDR3 is CASSPTGRRTEAFF. In nucleotides, the CDR3 is TGTGCCAGCAGCCCGACTGGGCGGAGAACTGAAGCTTTCTTT. V and J are TRBV7-9 and TRBJ1-1; D remains unclear. Germline-derived CDR1 and CDR2 are SEHNR and FQNEAQ (reference sequence). CDR3 length: 14 residues. The V and J ends lost 5 bases and 5 bases respectively, with 15 bases between them.

This chain links TRBV5-5 with TRBJ2-3, with 8 bases lining up with TRBD1. The germline V gene encodes CDR1 SGHKS and CDR2 YYEKEE (reference sequence). The V segment lost 3 bases and the J segment 3 bases; nucleotides outside the gene matches: 3. The CDR3 contains 14 residues. For the CDR3, the DNA is TGTGCCAGCAGCTGGACAGGGCTAACAGATACGCAGTATTTT. Its translation: CASSWTGLTDTQYF.

The J gene is TRBJ2-1, the V gene TRBV10-2; D unresolved. CDR3 length equals 13 residues. Between the trimmed V and J ends, which lost 2 bases and 7 bases, there was a span of 9 bases. Germline V gene data show CDR1 as WSHSY and CDR2 as SAAADI. The CDR3 DNA follows: TGCGCCAGCAGTGAGGTTCCCCGGAATGAGCAGTTCTTC. It codes for CASSEVPRNEQFF.

The chain has TRBV19 and TRBJ2-7; 8 nucleotides match TRBD2. Germline assignment: CDR1 LNHDA and CDR2 SQIVND (reference sequence). The CDR3 has 15 residues. With V trimmed by 10 bases and J by 2 bases, 13 bases remained unmatched. In DNA form, the CDR3 reads TGTGCCACCTCCGTCGCGGGAGGCCTGACCTACGAGCAGTACTTC. It yields the protein CATSVAGGLTYEQYF.

The rearrangement links TRBV7-9 to TRBJ2-3; D possibly matches TRBD1 or TRBD2 (5 bases each). Trimming removed 5 bases from V and 1 base from J, with 10 bases in between. The CDR3 covers 14 residues. Germline V gene data show CDR1 as SEHNR and CDR2 as FQNEAQ (reference sequence). The CDR3 here is CASSARGRTDTQYF. The CDR3 DNA reads TGTGCCAGCAGCGCAAGGGGACGCACAGATACGCAGTATTTT.

This chain connects TRBV4-3 to TRBJ1-1, with D perhaps matching TRBD1 (5 bases). With 5 bases removed from V and 7 bases from J, the gap between germline ends came to 17 bases. The CDR3 is made up of 14 amino acids. CDR1 and CDR2 (germline): LGHNA, YSLEER. The CDR3 nucleotides read TGCGCCAGCAGCTCCCGGATCCACCAGGGTGAAGCTTTCTTT. Its protein is CASSSRIHQGEAFF.

This clone showed up just a few times. The rearrangement links TRBV6-1 to TRBJ1-1, with 10 bases fitting TRBD1. The germline V gene encodes CDR1 MNHNS and CDR2 SASEGT. The CDR3 totals 15 residues. Trimming removed 7 bases from V and 3 bases from J; junction bases left unmatched: 8. This CDR3 reads CASNPRTGGHTEAFF. In DNA, the CDR3 is TGTGCCAGCAATCCGAGGACAGGGGGGCACACTGAAGCTTTCTTT.

The gene calls are TRBV12-1 and TRBJ2-7; TRBD2 is taken as the D call from the table, unchecked against the DNA. TRBV12-1 is given as a pseudogene. The CDR3 is made up of 16 amino acids. The CDR3 region is CASSFGVGGRINEQYF. The DNA for the CDR3 is TGTGCCAGCAGCTTTGGGGTTGGCGGGAGGATCAACGAGCAGTACTTC.

The rearrangement uses TRBV5-1 and TRBJ2-2; the match to TRBD2 covers 9 bases. Trimming took 1 base from V and 4 from J; bases not matched to a gene: 5. Germline V CDR1 and CDR2: SGHRS, YFSETQ. The CDR3 has 16 residues. This CDR3 reads CASSLMTSGLTGELFF. In DNA form, the CDR3 reads TGCGCCAGCAGCTTGATGACTAGCGGTCTCACCGGGGAGCTGTTTTTT.